This TCR beta chain was recovered during a study of blood T cell repertoires in COVID-19. Overall study: COVID-19 samples collected from the United States, Italy and Spain covered acute and convalescent phases. The cDNA or gDNA used as material had been derived from T cells, B-cell-depleted T cells, or PBMCs.

Original processing methods: Counts of nucleated cells, estimated from reference gene primer amplification, were obtained. Generated by immunoSEQ multiplex PCR, the TCRdb table keeps only in-frame clones and is missing some. Clone size and the V and J calls come from that table; the DNA yielded D and trimming. In the table there are about 180,000 clones, about 87% of which are singletons. The sequence was obtained from a woman in her twenties or thirties with acute or convalescent COVID-19. Sequencing was done on a sample of peripheral blood.

The CDR3 coding sequence is TGTGCCAGCCTTAGCGGGAAAGTTGAGCAGTTCTTC. Translation gives CASLSGKVEQFF. This chain joins TRBV2 and TRBJ2-1, with 8 bases lining up with TRBD2. J gave up 9 bases and V 8 bases, and 6 bases lay outside the gene matches. Germline lookup yields CDR1 SNHLY and CDR2 FYNNEI. This CDR3 is 12 amino acids long.